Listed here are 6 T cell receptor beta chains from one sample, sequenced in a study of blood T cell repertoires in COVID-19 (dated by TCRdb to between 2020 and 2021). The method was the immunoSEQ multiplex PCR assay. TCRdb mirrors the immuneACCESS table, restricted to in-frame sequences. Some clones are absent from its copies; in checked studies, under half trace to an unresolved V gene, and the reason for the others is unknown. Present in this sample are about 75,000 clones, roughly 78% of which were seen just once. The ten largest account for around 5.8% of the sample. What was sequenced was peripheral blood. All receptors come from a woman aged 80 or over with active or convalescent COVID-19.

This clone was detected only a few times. CDR3 in amino acids: CASSLGQGSAKTQYF. CDR3 coding DNA: TGTGCCAGCTCCCTCGGACAGGGTTCAGCGAAGACCCAGTACTTC. The rearrangement links TRBV18 to TRBJ2-5, with 8 bases that match TRBD1. V gave up 6 bases and J gave up 6 bases; unmatched junction bases: 12. This CDR3 spans 15 amino acids. Germline V lookup: CDR1 KGHSH, CDR2 LQKENI.

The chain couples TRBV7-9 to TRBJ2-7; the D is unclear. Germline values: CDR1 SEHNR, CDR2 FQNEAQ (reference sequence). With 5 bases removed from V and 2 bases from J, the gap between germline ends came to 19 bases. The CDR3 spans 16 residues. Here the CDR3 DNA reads TGTGCCAGCAGCCCACCCCCGGGTCTTAGTCCCTACGAGCAGTACTTC. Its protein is CASSPPPGLSPYEQYF.

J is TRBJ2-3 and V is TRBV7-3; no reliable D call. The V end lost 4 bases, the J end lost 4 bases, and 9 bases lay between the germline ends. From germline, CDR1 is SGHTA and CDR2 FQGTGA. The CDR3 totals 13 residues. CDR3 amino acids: CASSSSPSDTQYF. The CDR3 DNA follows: TGTGCCAGCAGCTCGTCTCCGTCAGATACGCAGTATTTT.

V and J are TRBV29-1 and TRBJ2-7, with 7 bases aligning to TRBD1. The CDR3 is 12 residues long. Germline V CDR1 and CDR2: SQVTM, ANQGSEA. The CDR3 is CTSKGAGYEQYF. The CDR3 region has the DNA TGCACCTCTAAGGGGGCAGGATACGAGCAGTACTTC.

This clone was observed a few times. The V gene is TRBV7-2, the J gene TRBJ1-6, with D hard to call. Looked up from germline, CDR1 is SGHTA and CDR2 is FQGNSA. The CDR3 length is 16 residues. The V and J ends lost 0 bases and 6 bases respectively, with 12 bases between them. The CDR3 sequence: CASSLALSGSNSPLHF. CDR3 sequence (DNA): TGTGCCAGCAGCTTAGCGCTATCGGGGAGTAATTCACCCCTCCACTTT.

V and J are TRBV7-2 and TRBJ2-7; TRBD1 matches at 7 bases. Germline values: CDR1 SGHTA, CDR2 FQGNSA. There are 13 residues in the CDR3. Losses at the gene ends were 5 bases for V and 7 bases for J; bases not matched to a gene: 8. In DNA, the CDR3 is TGTGCCAGCAGCACGCGGACAGGCTGGGAGCAGTACTTC. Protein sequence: CASSTRTGWEQYF.